This T cell receptor beta chain was identified in a study of neoadjuvant anti-PD-1 for oral cavity cancer (dated by TCRdb to the early 2020s). With regard to the full study: Patients mostly received three to four biweekly doses of nivolumab at 3 mg/kg before curative-intent surgical resection. Under RECIST 1.1, patients with complete response, partial response or stable disease were classed as responders, and patients with progression were classed as non-responders. Patients without progression received a fourth nivolumab dose around day 43 and underwent definitive surgical resection on days 50-56. There were about a dozen patients in the parent correlative cohort, and the response rate was 33%. What the study reported, not specific to this receptor: The TCR analyses had only a few patients in each response group, and the authors called for validation in larger cohorts. After neoadjuvant nivolumab, significantly higher T cell clonality (Gini index) was found within PBMCs in non-responders than in responders. Higher pretreatment blood Treg/Th17 ratios correlated with higher pretreatment blood TCRbeta clonality and lower post-treatment tumor TCRbeta clonality.

For deep sequencing of PBMC libraries, mostly 450 to 600 ng of input genomic DNA was used, and six replicates were run per sample. The immunoSEQ hsTCRbeta kit was used to prepare TCRbeta libraries, following the manufacturer's instructions. Sequencing of the completed libraries took place using an Illumina NovaSeq 6000 S4 flow cell after they had been pooled to about 3.2 nM. As for the authors' bioinformatics: Raw data preprocessing and quality control were performed with the immunoSEQ Analyzer. The analysis was restricted to productive rearrangements, with each unique CDR3 amino acid sequence defining a clonotype. Repertoire clonality was estimated as the Gini-Simpson index, which was computed with the R package tcR. Gini indices were compared with Student's t test, and associations with tumor size change were assessed by Pearson correlation. TCRdb took over this immuneACCESS table, retaining in-frame rearrangements with V and J assigned. Such tables are incomplete; in checked studies, under half of the missing clones stem from an unresolved V gene, and the remainder is unexplained. The DNA was the basis for D and trimming; V, J and clone size are from that table. Recorded for this sample are approximately 67,000 clones; around 83% of them occurred a single time. The top ten constitute approximately 3% of the sample.

A note on this clone: The target of this receptor is not known. The record has no base qualities; no much larger clone is one base away.

In light of the paper, this sample's time point label describes: before neoadjuvant nivolumab. The patients had newly diagnosed stage II-IVA oral cavity squamous cell carcinoma and had not received any prior systemic or radiation treatment. Everyone in the cohort had locally advanced, HPV-negative oral cavity squamous cell carcinoma. Peripheral blood mononuclear cells were analyzed directly, without maintenance or expansion in culture. Samples came from a longitudinal correlative study of a single-arm phase II trial of neoadjuvant nivolumab in oral cavity squamous cell carcinoma. Genomic DNA-based TCRbeta sequencing was performed on subject-matched pre- and post-treatment PBMCs and tumors from three responders and three non-responders. Peripheral blood mononuclear cells were collected once before nivolumab treatment and again after treatment, at the time of surgery. Genomic DNA was isolated from PBMCs using the Maxwell RSC DNA from Cells kit.

The germline V gene yields MNHNS for CDR1 and SASEGT for CDR2. Counted from cysteine to phenylalanine, this CDR3 has 16 amino acids. Of the read, only the CDR3 DNA is kept; its 48 bases are in frame from base 1. V gives up 4 bases and J gives up 0 bases, and the segment between their germline ends measures 14 bases. The rearranged segments are TRBV6-1 and TRBJ2-3, with the D gene not confidently named. The receptor comes from a person between 35 and 79 years old with oral cavity squamous cell carcinoma. This sample comprised PBMCs, obtained before nivolumab (anti-PD-1) treatment. The nucleotides are TGTGCCAGCAGTGTCCGACTGGCGACTAGCACAGATACGCAGTATTTT. The encoded protein is CASSVRLATSTDTQYF.